Below, 15 T cell receptor beta chains from the same sample are listed, as sequenced in a study of cytomegalovirus exposure and HLA in healthy donors (dated by TCRdb to the late 2010s). Preparation of the library involved the immunoSEQ multiplex PCR assay. For the multiplex PCR, a mixture combining 60 forward primers for TCR Vbeta segments and 13 reverse primers for TCR Jbeta segments was used. Entries here come from immuneACCESS through TCRdb and include only in-frame sequences with V and J called. Some clones fail to appear in such tables; in the studies checked, an unresolved V gene covers under half of the shortfall, and the cause of the remainder is unknown. In all, the sample holds some 100,000 clones, and 65% to 90% of those were seen once. The ten largest clones represent roughly 1.2% of the sample. Sequenced sample: PBMCs. The receptor source for this set is a young woman in good health and CMV-seronegative.

The V call is TRBV5-1, the J call TRBJ2-1, with 11 bases fitting TRBD2. The germline V gene has CDR1 SGHRS and CDR2 YFSETQ. Trimming cost V 2 bases and J 9 bases; bases outside gene matches: 7. The CDR3 length is 15 residues. DNA for the CDR3: TGCGCCAGCAGCTTCACTAGCGGGAGACCCCCTGAGCAGTTCTTC. Its protein is CASSFTSGRPPEQFF. Drawing the rest from reference TRBV5-1 and TRBJ2-1, the complete variable domain is KAGVTQTPRYLIKTRGQQVTLSCSPISGHRSVSWYQQTPGQGLQFLFEYFSETQRNKGNFPGRFSGRQFSNSRSEMNVSTLELGDSALYLCASSFTSGRPPEQFFGPGTRLTVL.

The rearrangement links TRBV6-5 to TRBJ1-2; no clear D gene. CDR3 length equals 14 residues. Germline V gene data show CDR1 as MNHEY and CDR2 as SVGAGI. V was cut by 1 base and J by 0 bases, with 6 bases left in between. For the CDR3, the DNA is TGTGCCAGCAGTTACTTCGGGTCTAACTATGGCTACACCTTC. Translating it yields CASSYFGSNYGYTF.

Worth noting for this clone: The germline gene is not matched at one end of the junction; a read error may be the cause. This chain connects TRBV15 to TRBJ1-1, with 7 bases identical to TRBD1. Germline values: CDR1 LNHNV, CDR2 YYDKDF (reference sequence). The CDR3 totals 15 residues. DNA for the CDR3: TGTGCCACCAGCAGAGTAGGGACAGAGAACGCTGAAGCTTTCTTT. This encodes CATSRVGTENAEAFF.

The CDR3 DNA reads as TGTGCCAGCAGTGACCCGAGGCGCGGGCGCAATCAGCCCCAGCATTTT. Amino acids: CASSDPRRGRNQPQHF. This chain connects TRBV2 to TRBJ1-5, with no clear D. Trimming removed 3 bases from V and 2 bases from J, with 14 bases in between. This CDR3 has 16 residues. CDR1 SNHLY and CDR2 FYNNEI come from the germline V gene.

This clone was seen more than once but under ten times. The CDR3 is CALGQGDYNEQFF. The CDR3 region has the DNA TGTGCCCTGGGACAGGGGGATTACAATGAGCAGTTCTTC. The chain links TRBV30 to TRBJ2-1, with 11 bases that match TRBD1. The CDR3 is 13 residues long. Per the germline V gene, CDR1 is GTSNPN and CDR2 is SVGIG (reference sequence). The V and J ends lost 8 bases and 4 bases, in that order; junction bases with no gene match: 4.

CDR3 amino acids: CASSPLAQQDYGYTF. Here the CDR3 DNA reads TGTGCCAGCTCACCACTTGCCCAACAGGACTATGGCTACACCTTC. This chain connects TRBV18 to TRBJ1-2, with D tentatively TRBD1 (5 bases). The CDR3 length is 15 residues. Germline assignment: CDR1 KGHSH and CDR2 LQKENI. With 1 base removed from V and 3 bases from J, the gap between germline ends came to 12 bases.

The J gene is TRBJ2-5, the V gene TRBV5-4, with D uncertain. The length of the CDR3 is 13 residues. V was clipped by 1 base and J by 3 bases, with 7 bases between them. Germline V gives CDR1 SGHNT, CDR2 YYREEE (reference sequence). The CDR3 region has the DNA TGTGCCAGCAGCTTGAGTCTAGAAGAGACCCAGTACTTC. Translation: CASSLSLEETQYF.

Regarding this clone: One junction end disagrees with the germline gene, perhaps due to a read error. The rearrangement links TRBV7-2 to TRBJ2-1; 7 bases match TRBD2. The CDR3 is 15 amino acids. Germline loops: CDR1 SGHTA, CDR2 FQGNSA. DNA of the CDR3: TGTGCCAGCAGCTTAGCCCTAGCGGCCTACAATGAGCAGCTCTTC. As protein: CASSLALAAYNEQLF. The variable domain in full, with the rest retrieved from reference TRBV7-2 and TRBJ2-1, is GAGVSQSPSNKVTEKGKDVELRCDPISGHTALYWYRQSLGQGLEFLIYFQGNSAPDKSGLPSDRFSAERTGGSVSTLTIQRTQQEDSAVYLCASSLALAAYNEQLFGPGTRLTVL.

This clone was detected once. The rearrangement links TRBV7-2 to TRBJ2-2; the D is unclear. V lost 11 bases to trimming and J lost 1 base, with 11 bases between them. Looked up from germline, CDR1 is SGHTA and CDR2 is FQGNSA. CDR3 length: 13 residues. In DNA form, the CDR3 reads TGTGCCTGCGAGCCCCAGAACACCGGGGAGCTGTTTTTT. Translated: CACEPQNTGELFF.

In the case of this clone: Other DNA sequences from this sample encode an identical CDR3 as well. The chain joins TRBV7-2 to TRBJ2-1; TRBD2 matches 15 bases. This CDR3 region has 17 residues. The germline CDR1 and CDR2 sequences are SGHTA and FQGNSA. After removal of 5 bases from V and 7 bases from J, the junction contained 9 bases not matched to a gene. The CDR3 loop is CASSRTSGGAVMNEQFF. In nucleotides, the CDR3 is TGTGCCAGCAGCCGGACTAGCGGGGGGGCCGTTATGAATGAGCAGTTCTTC.

J is TRBJ2-7 and V is TRBV6-5; D might be TRBD1 (6 bases). CDR1 and CDR2 (germline): MNHEY, SVGAGI. Trimming took off 2 bases at V and 1 base at J, with 12 bases between the two ends. The CDR3 length is 15 residues. DNA for the CDR3: TGTGCCAGCAGTTACGCGACAGGAAAGTCCTACGAGCAGTACTTC. Amino acids: CASSYATGKSYEQYF.

This clone occurred once. V usage is TRBV29-1 and J usage is TRBJ1-5, with D perhaps matching TRBD1 (6 bases). The germline V gene encodes CDR1 SQVTM and CDR2 ANQGSEA. The CDR3 totals 15 residues. V was pared by 5 bases and J by 0 bases, with 14 bases between. The CDR3 is CSVKIRDNSNQPQHF. The DNA of the CDR3 is TGCAGCGTTAAAATCCGGGACAATAGCAATCAGCCCCAGCATTTT. The whole variable domain, remainder taken from reference TRBV29-1 and TRBJ1-5, is SAVISQKPSRDICQRGTSLTIQCQVDSQVTMMFWYRQQPGQSLTLIATANQGSEATYESGFVIDKFPISRPNLTFSTLTVSNMSPEDSSIYLCSVKIRDNSNQPQHFGDGTRLSIL.

The V gene is TRBV7-3, the J gene TRBJ2-7, with D tentatively TRBD1 (6 bases). V was cut by 2 bases and J by 3 bases, with 11 bases left in between. In germline, CDR1 is SGHTA, CDR2 FQGTGA. The CDR3 totals 14 residues. CDR3 region: CASSLGSRGYEQYF. For the CDR3, the DNA is TGTGCCAGCAGCTTAGGCTCCAGGGGCTACGAGCAGTACTTC.

The V gene is TRBV27, the J gene TRBJ2-4; 9 nucleotides align to TRBD1. CDR1 is MNHEY, CDR2 SMNVEV, per germline (reference sequence). J gave up 4 bases and V 5 bases, and 3 bases lay outside the gene matches. CDR3 size: 14 residues. The CDR3 sequence is CASSTGQGKNIQYF. The CDR3 bases are TGTGCCAGCAGTACTGGACAGGGGAAAAACATTCAGTACTTC.

The chain employs TRBV21-1 and TRBJ1-3; the table's D call of TRBD1 was not tested on the DNA. TRBV21-1 is flagged as a pseudogene. CDR3 length: 14 amino acids. The CDR3 DNA reads as TGTGCCAGCAGCAAAGACCAGGGAAGAAACACCATATATTTT. Protein product: CASSKDQGRNTIYF.